The text below deals with one T cell receptor (beta chain). Researchers used genomic DNA as the template to profile TCR beta VDJ and CDR3. TCRdb fed the reads into MiXCR, producing one record per CDR3 protein. This table holds 400,000 to 450,000 distinct CDR3 sequences, 55% to 70% found once. CDR3 length: 15 amino acids. CDR1 is DFQATT and CDR2 is SNEGSKA in the germline V gene (reference sequence). V was shortened by 3 bases and J by 5 bases, with 17 bases between the two germline ends. This specimen comes from a study of CD8+CD57+ T cells in acquired aplastic anemia. J is TRBJ2-1 and V is TRBV20-1, with a tentative D call TRBD2 (5 bases). This TCR was recovered from a human donor in good health, serving as a control. Sequenced: sorted CD4+, CD8+, or CD8+CD57+ T cells (not recorded which) from PBMCs. The CDR3 protein is CSASRGLNTDNEQFF. CDR3 nucleotide sequence: TGCAGTGCTAGTCGAGGGCTTAACACTGACAATGAGCAGTTCTTC.